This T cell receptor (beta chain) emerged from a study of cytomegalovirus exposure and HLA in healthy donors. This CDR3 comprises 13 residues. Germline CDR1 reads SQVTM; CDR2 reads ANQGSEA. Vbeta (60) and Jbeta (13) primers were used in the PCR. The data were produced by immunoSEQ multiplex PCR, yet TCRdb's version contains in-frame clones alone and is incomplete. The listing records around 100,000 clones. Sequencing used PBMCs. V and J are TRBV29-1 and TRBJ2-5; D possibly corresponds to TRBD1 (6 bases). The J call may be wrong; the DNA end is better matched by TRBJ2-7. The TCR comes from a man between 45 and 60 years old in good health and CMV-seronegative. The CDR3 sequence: CSVVDRGSYEQYF. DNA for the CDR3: TGCAGCGTTGTGGACAGAGGCTCCTACGAGCAGTACTTC.